This TCR beta chain originates from a study of CD8 T cells in ankylosing spondylitis. Whole-study results and caveats: Earlier work had already found some motif variants in reactive arthritis synovial fluid and blood.

The V gene's germline CDR1 is MNHNS and CDR2 SASEGT. With 1 base removed from V and 4 bases from J, the gap between germline ends came to 16 bases. CDR3 length: 16 amino acids. Molecular-barcoded quantitative 5'-RACE produced these TCR beta libraries. TCRdb passed the 5' RACE reads through MiXCR, listing each CDR3 protein once. The sample records some 30,000 distinct CDR3 sequences, about 7.8% being singletons. This clonotype has at least ten counts. Its specificity is not known. The rearrangement links TRBV6-1 to TRBJ1-2; D possibly corresponds to TRBD1 (6 bases). The TCR was taken from a male donor with ankylosing spondylitis or in good health (not recorded which). The sample was blood, either unsorted or a sorted T cell fraction (not recorded which). CDR3 protein: CASSEGLSQGGYGYTF. CDR3 DNA: TGTGCCAGCAGTGAAGGGTTATCACAGGGTGGCTATGGCTACACCTTC.